This T cell receptor beta chain stems from a study of STAT3 mutations in large granular lymphocyte leukemia (dated by TCRdb to between 2017 and 2020). Study-level background: About half of the T-LGLL patients who underwent longitudinal sequencing carried canonical activating STAT3 mutations. Over half of the T-LGLL patients were given one or more immunosuppressive therapy regimens, and more than 30% of those treated had a hematologic response. Serial deep sequencing of TCRbeta CDR3 and STAT3 was performed in patients with T-cell large granular lymphocyte leukemia to reconstruct clonal hierarchy and dynamics. From an initial cohort of hundreds of LGL patients, 15 to 20 representative T-LGLL cases were chosen for longitudinal sequencing of TCRbeta and STAT3. A couple of patients with natural killer LGL leukemia were also sequenced longitudinally as controls within the study. Each patient was sequenced at an average of around 4 time points, ranging from 2 to 8 samplings. General conclusions and limits of the study: Persisting codominant clonotypes in some patients meant a small but highly pathogenic clone may have been missed. In several patients, dominant TCR clone burden exceeded STAT3 mutant burden, suggesting STAT3 mutation arose secondarily within a pre-expanded clone. All T-LGLL patients had at least one immunodominant TCRbeta clonotype, and roughly half had multiple immunodominant subclonotypes. TCR clonotype switching after therapy was seen in about 30% of the 18 patients, with all newly emerging clones being STAT3 wild type. Linking therapy response to changes in TCR clonal burden was complicated by variable intervals between samplings and by differing treatment regimens. Because no samples were available when a clone first appeared, clonal expansion was inferred from samplings taken at other points.

Details on this clone: This clone's antigen is unknown. No quality values exist for individual bases; no much larger clone is one base distant.

DNA was extracted from blood mononuclear cells, with the same DNA used for both TCR and STAT3 sequencing. TCRbeta libraries were sequenced on an Illumina MiSeq, averaging about 40,773 productive templates per sample. Using multiplex PCR amplification, the immunoSEQ assay generated the TCRbeta CDR3 libraries. As for the authors' bioinformatics: Repertoire diversity was computed as previously defined, with values near 0 indicating extremely monoclonal samples. TCRdb re-hosts the immuneACCESS table, in-frame sequences only. Its copies lack some clones; in the studies checked, an unresolved V gene accounts for under half of them, and the cause for the rest is not known. V and J calls and clone size are given by that table; D and trimming were obtained from the DNA. For this sample there are some 7,000 clones; 57% appear just once. Roughly 79% of the sample is in the top ten clones. As encoded in the germline V gene, CDR1 is MNHEY while CDR2 is SVGAGI. A distance of 14 bases separates the germline ends of V and J, which lose 8 bases and 0 bases respectively. The CDR3 contains 14 residues, cysteine and phenylalanine counted. CDR3 DNA only is kept here, 42 bases in frame from base 1.

The sequenced material came from peripheral blood mononuclear cells. The rearrangement joined TRBV6-5 to TRBJ2-7, with a weak D call of TRBD1 (6 bases match). The TCR comes from a boy younger than 18 with T-cell large granular lymphocyte leukemia. Some clones in this sample may be carry-over from other donors' samples. The age is the age at diagnosis. The nucleotide sequence reads as follows: TGTGCCAGCGGCCACCAGGGGAGCTCCTACGAGCAGTACTTC. Its amino acids are CASGHQGSSYEQYF.